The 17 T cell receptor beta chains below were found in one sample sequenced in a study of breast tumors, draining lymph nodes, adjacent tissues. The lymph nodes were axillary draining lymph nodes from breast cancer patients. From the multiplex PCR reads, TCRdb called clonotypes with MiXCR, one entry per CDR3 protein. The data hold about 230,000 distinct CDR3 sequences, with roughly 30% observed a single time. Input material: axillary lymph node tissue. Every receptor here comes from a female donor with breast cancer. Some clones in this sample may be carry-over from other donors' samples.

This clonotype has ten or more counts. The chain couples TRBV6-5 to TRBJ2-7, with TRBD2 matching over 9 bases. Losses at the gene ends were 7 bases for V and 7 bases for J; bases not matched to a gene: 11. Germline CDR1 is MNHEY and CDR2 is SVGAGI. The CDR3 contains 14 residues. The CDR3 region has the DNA TGTGCCAGCAAGTTTGGCGGGAGGGCGGGGGAGCAGTACTTC. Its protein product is CASKFGGRAGEQYF.

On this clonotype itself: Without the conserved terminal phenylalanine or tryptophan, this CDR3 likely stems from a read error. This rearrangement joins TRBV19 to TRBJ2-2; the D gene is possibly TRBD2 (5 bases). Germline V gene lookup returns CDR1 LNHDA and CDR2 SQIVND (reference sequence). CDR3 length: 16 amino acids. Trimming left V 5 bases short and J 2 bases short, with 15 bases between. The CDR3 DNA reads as TGTGCCAGTAGTGTAAAGTCTAGCTATAACACCGGGGAGCTGTTTTCT. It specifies CASSVKSSYNTGELFS.

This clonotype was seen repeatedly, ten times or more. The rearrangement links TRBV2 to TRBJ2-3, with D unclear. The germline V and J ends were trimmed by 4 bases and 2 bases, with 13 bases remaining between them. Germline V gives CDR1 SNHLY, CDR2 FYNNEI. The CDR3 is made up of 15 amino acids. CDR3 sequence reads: CASSGKSGVTDTQYF. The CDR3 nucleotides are TGTGCCAGCAGTGGGAAATCAGGCGTCACAGATACGCAGTATTTT.

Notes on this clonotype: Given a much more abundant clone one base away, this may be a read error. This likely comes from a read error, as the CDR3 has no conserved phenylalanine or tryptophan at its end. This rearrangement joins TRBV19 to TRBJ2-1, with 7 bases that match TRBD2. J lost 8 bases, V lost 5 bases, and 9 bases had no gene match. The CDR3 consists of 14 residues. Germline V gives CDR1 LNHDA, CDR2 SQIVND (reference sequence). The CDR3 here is CASSPLAQHDEQFL. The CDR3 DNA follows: TGTGCCAGTAGTCCACTAGCGCAACATGATGAGCAGTTCCTC.

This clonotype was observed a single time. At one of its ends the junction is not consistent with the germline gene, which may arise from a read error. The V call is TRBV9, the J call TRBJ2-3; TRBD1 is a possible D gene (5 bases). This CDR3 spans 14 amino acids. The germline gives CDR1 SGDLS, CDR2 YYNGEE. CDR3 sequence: CASSVEAGPDTQSF. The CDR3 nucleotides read TGTGCCAGCAGCGTAGAGGCAGGGCCAGATACGCAGTCCTTT.

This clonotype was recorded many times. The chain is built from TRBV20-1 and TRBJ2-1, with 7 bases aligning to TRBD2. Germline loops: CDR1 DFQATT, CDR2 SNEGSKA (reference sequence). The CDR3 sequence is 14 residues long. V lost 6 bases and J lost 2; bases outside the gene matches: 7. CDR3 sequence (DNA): TGCAGTGCCGGAACTAGCGACCCCTACAATGAGCAGTTCTTC. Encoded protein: CSAGTSDPYNEQFF.

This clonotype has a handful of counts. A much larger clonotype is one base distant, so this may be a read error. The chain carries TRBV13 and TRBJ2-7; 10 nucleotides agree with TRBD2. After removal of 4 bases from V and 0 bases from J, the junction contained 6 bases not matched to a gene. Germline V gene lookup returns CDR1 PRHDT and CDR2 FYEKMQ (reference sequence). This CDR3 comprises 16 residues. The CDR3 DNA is TGTGCCAGCAGCTCTCGACTAGCGGGTTGCTCCTACGAGCAGTACTTC. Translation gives CASSSRLAGCSYEQYF.

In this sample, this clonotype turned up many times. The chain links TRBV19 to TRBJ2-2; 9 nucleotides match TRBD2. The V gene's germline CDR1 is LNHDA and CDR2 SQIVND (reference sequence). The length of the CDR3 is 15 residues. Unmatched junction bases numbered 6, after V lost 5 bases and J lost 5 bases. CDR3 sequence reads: CASSPRGLATGELFF. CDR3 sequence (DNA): TGTGCCAGTAGTCCGCGTGGACTAGCGACCGGGGAGCTGTTTTTT. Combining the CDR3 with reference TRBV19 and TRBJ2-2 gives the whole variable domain DGGITQSPKYLFRKEGQNVTLSCEQNLNHDAMYWYRQDPGQGLRLIYYSQIVNDFQKGDIAEGYSVSREKKESFPLTVTSAQKNPTAFYLCASSPRGLATGELFFGEGSRLTVL.

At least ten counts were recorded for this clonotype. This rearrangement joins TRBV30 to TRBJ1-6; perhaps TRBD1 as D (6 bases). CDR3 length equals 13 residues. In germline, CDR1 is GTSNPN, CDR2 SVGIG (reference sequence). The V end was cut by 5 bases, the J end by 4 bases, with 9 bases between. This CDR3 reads CAWGGQYNSPLHF. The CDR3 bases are TGTGCCTGGGGCGGACAGTATAATTCACCCCTCCACTTT.

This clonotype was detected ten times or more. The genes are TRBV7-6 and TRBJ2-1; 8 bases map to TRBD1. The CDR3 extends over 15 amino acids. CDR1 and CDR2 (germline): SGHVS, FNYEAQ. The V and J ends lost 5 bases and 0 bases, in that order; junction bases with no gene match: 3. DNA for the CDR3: TGTGCCAGCAGCCGCGACAGGGGCTCCTACAATGAGCAGTTCTTC. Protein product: CASSRDRGSYNEQFF.

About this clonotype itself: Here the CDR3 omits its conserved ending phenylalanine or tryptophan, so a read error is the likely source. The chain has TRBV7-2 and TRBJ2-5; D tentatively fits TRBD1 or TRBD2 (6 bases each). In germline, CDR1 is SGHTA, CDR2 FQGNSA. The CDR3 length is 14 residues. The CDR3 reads CASSSGGGKEAQYL. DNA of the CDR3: TGTGCCAGCAGCTCCGGGGGCGGCAAAGAGGCCCAGTACCTC.

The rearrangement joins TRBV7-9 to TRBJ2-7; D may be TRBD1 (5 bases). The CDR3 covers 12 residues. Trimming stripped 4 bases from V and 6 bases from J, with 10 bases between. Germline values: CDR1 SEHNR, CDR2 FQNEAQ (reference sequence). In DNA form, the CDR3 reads TGTGCCAGCAGCTCCGACAGCCTCGAGCAGTACTTC. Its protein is CASSSDSLEQYF.

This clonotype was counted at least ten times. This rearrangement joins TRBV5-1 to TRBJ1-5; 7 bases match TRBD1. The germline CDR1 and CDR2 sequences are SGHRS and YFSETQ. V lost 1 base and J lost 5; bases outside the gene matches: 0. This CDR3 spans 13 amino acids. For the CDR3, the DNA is TGCGCCAGCAGCTTGACAGGGGATCAGCCCCAGCATTTT. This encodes CASSLTGDQPQHF.

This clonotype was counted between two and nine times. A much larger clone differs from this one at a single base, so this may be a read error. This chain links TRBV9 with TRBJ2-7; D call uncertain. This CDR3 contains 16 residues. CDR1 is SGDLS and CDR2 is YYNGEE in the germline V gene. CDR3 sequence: CASSVAPSMGSYAQYF. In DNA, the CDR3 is TGTGCCAGCAGCGTAGCTCCCTCGATGGGGTCCTACGCGCAGTACTTC.

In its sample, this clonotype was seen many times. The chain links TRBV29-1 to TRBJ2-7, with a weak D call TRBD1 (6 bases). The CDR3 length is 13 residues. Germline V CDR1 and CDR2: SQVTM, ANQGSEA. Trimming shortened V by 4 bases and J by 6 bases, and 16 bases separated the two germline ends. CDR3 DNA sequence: TGCAGCGTTGTCTACCACAGGGCATCCGAGCAGTACTTC. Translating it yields CSVVYHRASEQYF.

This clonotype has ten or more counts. In DNA, the CDR3 is TGTGCCAGCAGACATCAAGACAGAAACTCCTACGAGCAGTACTTC. The encoded protein is CASRHQDRNSYEQYF. V gene TRBV12-3 or TRBV12-4 combines with J gene TRBJ2-7, with D possibly being TRBD1 (5 bases). V gave up 6 bases and J gave up 0 bases, with 15 bases separating them. The CDR3 is 15 residues long.

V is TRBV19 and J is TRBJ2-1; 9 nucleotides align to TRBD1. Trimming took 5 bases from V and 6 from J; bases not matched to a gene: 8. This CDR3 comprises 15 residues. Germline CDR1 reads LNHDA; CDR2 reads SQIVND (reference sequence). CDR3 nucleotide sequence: TGTGCCAGTAGTGTCCGGGACAGGGACCTCAATGAGCAGTTCTTC. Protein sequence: CASSVRDRDLNEQFF.